A selection of T cell receptor beta chains follows, all from one sample in a study of blood T cell repertoires in COVID-19. Sequencing used immunoSEQ multiplex PCR; TCRdb keeps in-frame clones, though not all of them. In the table there are around 190,000 clones, roughly 77% of which are singletons. Material for sequencing was peripheral blood. All receptors come from a woman in her thirties or forties with COVID-19, enrolled during active disease. Both conserved end residues are part of each CDR3. D genes are given only for firm matches. Expanded clones get a size class; other rows say once, few or many, or leave the size out.

>TRBJ1-1|TRBV6-2/TRBV6-3|.|.
TGTGCCAGCAGTTACTCGAACGCGGCGTCTGAAGCTTTCTTT
CASSYSNAASEAFF
>TRBJ1-5|TRBV11-2|.|.
TGTGCCAGCAGTCCAGGGACTGCTAATCAGCCCCAGCATTTT
CASSPGTANQPQHF
>TRBJ2-7|TRBV12-3/TRBV12-4|.|.
TGTGCCAGCAGTTTGACTAGAACCTACGAGCAGTACTTC
CASSLTRTYEQYF
>TRBJ2-4|TRBV7-8|.|TRBD1
TGTGCCAGCAGCTCCCAAACAGGGGACGGCAAAAACATTCAGTACTTC
CASSSQTGDGKNIQYF
>TRBJ1-1|TRBV11-2|.|.
TGTGCCAGCAGCTTAGAATCGGTCTCTTCTGAAGCTTTCTTT
CASSLESVSSEAFF
>TRBJ2-1|TRBV9|.|TRBD1
TGTGCCAGCAGCGTAGCTACGACAGGGGCCTTCAATGAGCAGTTCTTC
CASSVATTGAFNEQFF
>TRBJ1-3|TRBV7-2|.|.
TGTGCCAGCAGGGTTCCGGGAGGGTCGGACGATGGAAACACCATATATTTT
CASRVPGGSDDGNTIYF
>TRBJ2-1|TRBV27|.|TRBD1
TGTGCCAGCAGGCTTACCGGGACAGGGGCCAATGAGCAGTTCTTC
CASRLTGTGANEQFF
>TRBJ1-1|TRBV6-5|.|.
TGTGCCAGCAGAGGGCCCCCGGGGGAAGCTTTCTTT
CASRGPPGEAFF
>TRBJ2-5|TRBV29-1|.|TRBD2
TGCAGCGTTCCCGGGGGGGAGACCCAGTACTTC
CSVPGGETQYF
>TRBJ2-3|TRBV7-2|.|TRBD2
TGTGCAGCTAGCGGGGGGGCATCGCGCACAGATACGCAGTATTTT
CAASGGASRTDTQYF
>TRBJ2-4|TRBV20-1|.|TRBD2
TGCAGTGCTAGTAGCGGGATTGGGAACATTCAGTACTTC
CSASSGIGNIQYF
>TRBJ1-1|TRBV28|many|.
TGTGCCAGCAACCCGGAGGAACAGTGGAACACTGAAGCTTTCTTT
CASNPEEQWNTEAFF
>TRBJ2-1|TRBV3-1/TRBV3-2|.|.
TGTGCCAGCAGCTTGGCGGGGGCCTCCTACAATGAGCAGTTCTTC
CASSLAGASYNEQFF
>TRBJ1-2|TRBV5-1|.|TRBD1
TGCGCCAGCAGCTTGGCCTTCGGGACAGGTAGTGTTGACTATGGCTACACCTTC
CASSLAFGTGSVDYGYTF
>TRBJ2-6|TRBV9|.|TRBD1
TGTGCCAGCTCTACAGGACAGGGACTTTTGGGTTCTGGGGCCAACGTCCTGACTTTC
CASSTGQGLLGSGANVLTF
>TRBJ2-3|TRBV5-1|.|.
TGCGCCAGCAGCCCAGGGGCCCGCCGGGGCACAGATACGCAGTATTTT
CASSPGARRGTDTQYF
>TRBJ2-1|TRBV19|.|.
TGTGCCAGTAGTATTGGGCCCAACAATGAGCAGTTCTTC
CASSIGPNNEQFF
>TRBJ1-1|TRBV5-8|.|TRBD1
TGTGCCAGCAGCCGACAGGGGGCTTTCTTT
CASSRQGAFF
>TRBJ2-7|TRBV11-2|few|.
TGTGCCAGCAGCCCGAGGACTGGAGAGCAGTACTTC
CASSPRTGEQYF
>TRBJ1-2|TRBV7-2|few|.
TGTGCCAGCAGCCGTACAGCTAACTATGGCTACACCTTC
CASSRTANYGYTF
>TRBJ1-2|TRBV3-1/TRBV3-2|.|TRBD1
TGTGCCAGCAGCTTTAGAATCTACAGACAGGGTCTGCCTGGCTACACCTTC
CASSFRIYRQGLPGYTF
>TRBJ1-2|TRBV3-1/TRBV3-2|.|.
TGTGCCAGCAGGCCCCTTGGGGGGGACTATGGCTACACCTTC
CASRPLGGDYGYTF
>TRBJ2-2|TRBV7-2|.|.
TGTGCCAGCAGCTTATATTCACAGAACACCGGGGAGCTGTTTTTT
CASSLYSQNTGELFF
>TRBJ1-6|TRBV7-8|.|.
TGTGCCAGCAGCCCAGGGACTTATAATTCACCCCTCCACTTT
CASSPGTYNSPLHF
>TRBJ1-1|TRBV12-3/TRBV12-4|.|.
TGTGCCAGCAGTCGACAGGAGAACACTGAAGCTTTCTTT
CASSRQENTEAFF
>TRBJ1-1|TRBV27|.|TRBD1
TGTGCCAGCAGTCAGGGGGCGAGGGCTGAAGCTTTCTTT
CASSQGARAEAFF
>TRBJ2-3|TRBV29-1|.|TRBD1
TGCAGCGGTGGGCAGGGGGCTGGAGATACGCAGTATTTT
CSGGQGAGDTQYF
>TRBJ2-6|TRBV12-5|.|TRBD2
TGTGCTAGTGGTTTGACGCTTGGGGGGGTTTCTGGGGCCAACGTCCTGACTTTC
CASGLTLGGVSGANVLTF
>TRBJ2-7|TRBV2|.|TRBD2
TGTGCCAGCAGTTTTAGCGGGGCCTCCTACGAGCAGTACTTC
CASSFSGASYEQYF
>TRBJ2-1|TRBV7-2|.|.
TGTGCCAGCAGCAAGGATAGCGCCTATAAGCAGTTCTTC
CASSKDSAYKQFF
>TRBJ2-5|TRBV2|.|TRBD2
TGTGCCAGCAGCGCGGGACTAGCGGGAGGGGAGACCCAGTACTTC
CASSAGLAGGETQYF
>TRBJ2-3|TRBV21-1|.|.
TGTGCCAGCAGCACAAACTTCTTACCAGGGGTACCAATTCCCGATACGCAGTATTTT
CASSTNFLPGVPIPDTQYF
>TRBJ2-2|TRBV25-1|.|TRBD2
TGTGCCAGCAGTGTCCTAGCGGTGAACACCGGGGAGCTGTTTTTT
CASSVLAVNTGELFF
>TRBJ2-7|TRBV4-2|.|TRBD2
TGTGCCAGCAGCCAAGTGGAGGGAGCGGGAGGGTACTACGAGCAGTACTTC
CASSQVEGAGGYYEQYF
>TRBJ2-5|TRBV6-5|.|TRBD1
TGTGCCAGCAGTTACCCGGGACAGGGGATGGAGACCCAGTACTTC
CASSYPGQGMETQYF
>TRBJ1-1|TRBV4-2|.|.
TGTGCCAGCAGCCAAGTCGTCGGGGTTTACACTGAAGCTTTCTTT
CASSQVVGVYTEAFF
>TRBJ2-1|TRBV10-3|.|TRBD1
TGTGCCATCACGGACAGGGGCCGGAATGAGCAGTTCTTC
CAITDRGRNEQFF
>TRBJ1-1|TRBV2|once|.
TGTGCCAGCAGTAGCGGACTAGCTGAAGCTTTCTTT
CASSSGLAEAFF
>TRBJ2-7|TRBV19|.|.
TGTGCCAGTAGTAATTCTTACGAGCAGTACTTC
CASSNSYEQYF
>TRBJ2-3|TRBV12-3/TRBV12-4|.|.
TGTGCCAGCAGCACCCTTCAGGGAGATACGCAGTATTTT
CASSTLQGDTQYF
>TRBJ2-2|TRBV5-6|once|.
TGTGCCAGCAGCTGGGGCCGGAACACCGGGGAGCTGTTTTTT
CASSWGRNTGELFF
>TRBJ1-5|TRBV28|.|TRBD1
TGTGCCACCTCCTGGACAGGGATTAGCAATCAGCCCCAGCATTTT
CATSWTGISNQPQHF
>TRBJ1-1|TRBV7-2|.|TRBD1
TGTGCCAGCAGCTTAGGAGGGGGCGCTGAAGCTTTCTTT
CASSLGGGAEAFF
>TRBJ1-5|TRBV29-1|.|.
TGCAGCGTCGGGGAAGGGGGTGGAAACAATCAGCCCCAGCATTTT
CSVGEGGGNNQPQHF
>TRBJ2-1|TRBV24-1|.|.
TGTGCCACCAGTGGCGCGGGCGGAGGATACAATGAGCAGTTCTTC
CATSGAGGGYNEQFF
>TRBJ1-2|TRBV7-9|few|.
TGTGCCAGCAGATACTCAGGGGTGGGGATCTATGGCTACACCTTC
CASRYSGVGIYGYTF